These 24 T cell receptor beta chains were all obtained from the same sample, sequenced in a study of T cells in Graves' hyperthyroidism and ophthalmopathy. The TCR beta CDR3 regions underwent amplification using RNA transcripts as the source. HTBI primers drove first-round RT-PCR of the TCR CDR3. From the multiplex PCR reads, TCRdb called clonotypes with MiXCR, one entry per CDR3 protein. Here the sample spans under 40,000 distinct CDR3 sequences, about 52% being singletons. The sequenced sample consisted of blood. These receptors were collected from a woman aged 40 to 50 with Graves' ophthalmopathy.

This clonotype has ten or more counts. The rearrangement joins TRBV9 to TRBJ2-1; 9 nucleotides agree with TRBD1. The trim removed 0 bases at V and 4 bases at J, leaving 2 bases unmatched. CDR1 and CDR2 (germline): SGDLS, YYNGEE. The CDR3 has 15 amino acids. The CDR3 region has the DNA TGTGCCAGCAGCGTAGGACAGGGGGGGTACAATGAGCAGTTCTTC. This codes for CASSVGQGGYNEQFF.

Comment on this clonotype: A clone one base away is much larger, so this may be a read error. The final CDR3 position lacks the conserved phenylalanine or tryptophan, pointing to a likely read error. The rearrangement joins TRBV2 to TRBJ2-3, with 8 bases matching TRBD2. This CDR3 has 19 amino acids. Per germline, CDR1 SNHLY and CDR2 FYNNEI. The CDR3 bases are TGCGCCAGCAGCCAAGATTGGGTAGCGGGGCTGGCTAGCACAGATACGCAGTATTTG. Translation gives CASSQDWVAGLASTDTQYL.

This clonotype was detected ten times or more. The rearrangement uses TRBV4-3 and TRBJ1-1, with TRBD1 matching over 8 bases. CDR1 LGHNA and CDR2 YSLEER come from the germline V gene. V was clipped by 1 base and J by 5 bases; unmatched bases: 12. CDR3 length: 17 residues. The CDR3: CASSQGSWIDRGTEAFF. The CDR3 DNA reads TGCGCCAGCAGCCAAGGTTCTTGGATCGACAGGGGAACTGAAGCTTTCTTT.

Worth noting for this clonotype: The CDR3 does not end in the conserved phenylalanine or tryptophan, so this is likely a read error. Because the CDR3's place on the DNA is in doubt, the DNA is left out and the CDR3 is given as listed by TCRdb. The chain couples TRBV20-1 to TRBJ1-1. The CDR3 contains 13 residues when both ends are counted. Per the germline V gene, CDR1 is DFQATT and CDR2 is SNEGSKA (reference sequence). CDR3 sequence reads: CSASKGMDTEALS.

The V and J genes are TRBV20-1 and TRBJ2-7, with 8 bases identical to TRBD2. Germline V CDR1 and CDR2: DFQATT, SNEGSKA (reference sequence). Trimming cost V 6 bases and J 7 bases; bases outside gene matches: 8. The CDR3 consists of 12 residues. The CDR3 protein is CSAHSGIYEQYF. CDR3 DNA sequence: TGCAGTGCCCATAGCGGGATCTATGAGCAGTACTTC.

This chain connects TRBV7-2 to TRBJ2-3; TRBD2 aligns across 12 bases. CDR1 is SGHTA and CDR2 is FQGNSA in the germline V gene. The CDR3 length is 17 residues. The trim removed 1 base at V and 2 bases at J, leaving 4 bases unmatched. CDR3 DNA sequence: TGTGCCAGCAGCTTAGAACTAGCGGGGGGCCTCACAGATACGCAGTATTTT. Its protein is CASSLELAGGLTDTQYF.

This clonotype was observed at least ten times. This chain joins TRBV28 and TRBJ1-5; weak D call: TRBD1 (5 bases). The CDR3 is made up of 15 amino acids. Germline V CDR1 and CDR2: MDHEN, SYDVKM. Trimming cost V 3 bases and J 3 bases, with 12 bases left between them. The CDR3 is CASSFAGRNNQPQHF. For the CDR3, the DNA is TGTGCCAGCAGTTTCGCGGGGCGAAACAATCAGCCCCAGCATTTT.

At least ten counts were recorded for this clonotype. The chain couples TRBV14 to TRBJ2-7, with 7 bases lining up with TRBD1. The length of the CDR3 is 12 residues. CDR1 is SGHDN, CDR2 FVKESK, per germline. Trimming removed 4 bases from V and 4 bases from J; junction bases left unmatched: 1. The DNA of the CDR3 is TGTGCCAGCAGCCGACAGGGTTACGAGCAGTACTTC. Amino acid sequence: CASSRQGYEQYF.

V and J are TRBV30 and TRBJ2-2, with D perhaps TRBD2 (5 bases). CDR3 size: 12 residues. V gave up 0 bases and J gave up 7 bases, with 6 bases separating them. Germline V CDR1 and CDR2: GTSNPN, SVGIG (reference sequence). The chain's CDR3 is CAWSVSVGELFF. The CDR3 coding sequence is TGTGCCTGGAGTGTTAGCGTCGGGGAGCTGTTTTTT.

The CDR3 is CASSADYNEQFF. As DNA, the CDR3 is TGCGCCAGCAGCGCAGACTACAATGAGCAGTTCTTC. The V call is TRBV5-1, the J call TRBJ2-1; D not resolved. This CDR3 has 12 amino acids. Between the trimmed V and J ends, which lost 4 bases and 3 bases, there was a span of 5 bases. Germline V gives CDR1 SGHRS, CDR2 YFSETQ.

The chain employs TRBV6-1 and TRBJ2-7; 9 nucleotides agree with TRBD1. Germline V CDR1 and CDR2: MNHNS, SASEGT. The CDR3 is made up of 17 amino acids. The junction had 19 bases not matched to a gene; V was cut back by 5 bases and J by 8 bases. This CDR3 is CASSCSLPGQGLHKQYF. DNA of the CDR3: TGTGCCAGCAGTTGCAGCCTTCCGGGACAGGGACTCCACAAGCAGTACTTC.

For the CDR3, the DNA is TGTGCCAGCAGCTTAAGGACTAGCGGGAGGATCGACGAGCAGTACTTC. Residues: CASSLRTSGRIDEQYF. This chain joins TRBV7-9 and TRBJ2-7; 14 bases map to TRBD2. Trimming removed 2 bases from V and 5 bases from J; junction bases left unmatched: 5. This CDR3 has 16 amino acids. The germline gives CDR1 SEHNR, CDR2 FQNEAQ (reference sequence). Based on the CDR3 plus reference TRBV7-9 and TRBJ2-7, the full variable domain is DTGVSQNPRHKITKRGQNVTFRCDPISEHNRLYWYRQTLGQGPEFLTYFQNEAQLEKSRLLSDRFSAERPKGSFSTLEIQRTEQGDSAMYLCASSLRTSGRIDEQYFGPGTRLTVT.

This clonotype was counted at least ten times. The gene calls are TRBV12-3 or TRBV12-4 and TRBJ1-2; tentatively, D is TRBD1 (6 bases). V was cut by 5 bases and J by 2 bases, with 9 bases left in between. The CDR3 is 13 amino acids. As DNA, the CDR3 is TGTGCCAGCAGTAATGGACAGAACTATGGCTACACCTTC. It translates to CASSNGQNYGYTF.

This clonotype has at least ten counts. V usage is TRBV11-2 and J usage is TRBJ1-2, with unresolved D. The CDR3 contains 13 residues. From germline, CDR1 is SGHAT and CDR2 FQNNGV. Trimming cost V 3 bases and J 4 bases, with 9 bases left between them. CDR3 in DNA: TGTGCCAGCAGCTTTGGCGGGTCCTATGGCTACACCTTC. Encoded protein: CASSFGGSYGYTF.

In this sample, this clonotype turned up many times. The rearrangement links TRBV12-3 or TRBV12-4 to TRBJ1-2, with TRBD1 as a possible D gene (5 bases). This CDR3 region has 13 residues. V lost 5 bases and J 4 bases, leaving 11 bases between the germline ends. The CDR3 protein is CASSRVDSYGYTF. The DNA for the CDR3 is TGTGCCAGCAGTCGAGTCGACAGCTATGGCTACACCTTC.

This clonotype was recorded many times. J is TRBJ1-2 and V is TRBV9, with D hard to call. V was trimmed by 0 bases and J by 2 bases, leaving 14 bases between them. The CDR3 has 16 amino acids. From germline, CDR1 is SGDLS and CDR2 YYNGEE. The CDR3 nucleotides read TGTGCCAGCAGCGTAGGTCGGCGGGAGGGAAACTATGGCTACACCTTC. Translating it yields CASSVGRREGNYGYTF.

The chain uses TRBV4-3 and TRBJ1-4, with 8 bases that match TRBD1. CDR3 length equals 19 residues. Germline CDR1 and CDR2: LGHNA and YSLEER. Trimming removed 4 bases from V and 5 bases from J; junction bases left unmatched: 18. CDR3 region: CASSRNGGGGQELNEKLFF. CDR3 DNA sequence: TGCGCCAGCAGCCGAAACGGGGGGGGGGGACAGGAATTGAATGAAAAACTGTTTTTT.

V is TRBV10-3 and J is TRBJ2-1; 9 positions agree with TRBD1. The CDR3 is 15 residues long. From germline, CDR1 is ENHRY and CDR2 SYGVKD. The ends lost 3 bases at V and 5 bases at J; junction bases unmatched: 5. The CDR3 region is CAISEKGQGNNEQFF. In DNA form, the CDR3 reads TGTGCCATCAGTGAAAAGGGACAGGGAAACAATGAGCAGTTCTTC.

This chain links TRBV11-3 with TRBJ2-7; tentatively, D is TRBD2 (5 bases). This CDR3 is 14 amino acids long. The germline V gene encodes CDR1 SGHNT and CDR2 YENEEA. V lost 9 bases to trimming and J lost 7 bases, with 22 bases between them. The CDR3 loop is CASSAMDSSGEQYF. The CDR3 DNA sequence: TGTGCCAGTAGCGCTATGGACTCCTCCGGTGAGCAGTACTTC.

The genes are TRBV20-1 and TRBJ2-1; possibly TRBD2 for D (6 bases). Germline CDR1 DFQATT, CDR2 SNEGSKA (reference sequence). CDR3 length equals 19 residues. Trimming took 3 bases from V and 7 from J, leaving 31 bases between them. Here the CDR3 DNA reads TGCAGTGCTAGCGGCGGGGATAATAACTATGGCTACACCTTGAATGAGCAGTTCTTC. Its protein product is CSASGGDNNYGYTLNEQFF.

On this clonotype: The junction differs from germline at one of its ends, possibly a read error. The CDR3 spells CASTESGTGYNEPQHF. For the CDR3, the DNA is TGTGCCAGTACCGAATCCGGGACGGGCTACAATGAGCCCCAGCATTTT. This sequence joins TRBV19 and TRBJ1-5; possibly TRBD1 for D (5 bases). Germline V CDR1 and CDR2: LNHDA, SQIVND (reference sequence). CDR3 length: 16 amino acids.

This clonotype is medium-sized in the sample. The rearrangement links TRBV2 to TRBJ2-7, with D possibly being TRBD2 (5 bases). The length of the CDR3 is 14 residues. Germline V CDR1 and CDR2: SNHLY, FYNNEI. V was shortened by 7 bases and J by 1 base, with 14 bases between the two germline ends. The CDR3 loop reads CASKGVRRSYEQYF. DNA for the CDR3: TGTGCCAGCAAGGGAGTCAGAAGATCCTACGAGCAGTACTTC.

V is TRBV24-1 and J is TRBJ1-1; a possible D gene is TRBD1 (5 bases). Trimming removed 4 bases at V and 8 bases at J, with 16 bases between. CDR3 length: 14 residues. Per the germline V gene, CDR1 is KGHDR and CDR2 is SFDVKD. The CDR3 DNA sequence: TGTGCCACCAGTGAGTCCGGGACCGTAGAAGAAGCTTTCTTT. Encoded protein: CATSESGTVEEAFF.

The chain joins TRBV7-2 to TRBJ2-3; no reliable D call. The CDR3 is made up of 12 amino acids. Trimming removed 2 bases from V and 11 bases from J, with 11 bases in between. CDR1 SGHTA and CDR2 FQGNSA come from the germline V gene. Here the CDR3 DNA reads TGTGCCAGCAGCTTATGGGCAAATGAGCAGTATTTT. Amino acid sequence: CASSLWANEQYF.